The clone carrying this T cell receptor beta chain was counted only a few times. The antigen is unknown. This entry is derived from a study of T cells in localized non-small cell lung cancer. Findings of the study overall: Only one tumor region was sequenced, so heterogeneity remains possible. The study detected a median roughly 50 of the top 100 tumor clones in adjacent lung.

Sequencing used immunoSEQ multiplex PCR; TCRdb keeps in-frame clones, though not all of them. This table holds roughly 58,000 clones, around 81% found once. The receptor was isolated from a man aged 35 to 69 with stage II lung adenocarcinoma. The material was PBMCs, obtained before any cancer treatment.

CDR3 loop: CASSLGRTSEQFF. CDR3 DNA sequence: TGTGCCAGCAGCTTAGGGAGGACTAGCGAGCAGTTCTTC. The J gene is TRBJ2-1, the V gene TRBV7-9, with 8 bases fitting TRBD2. Germline CDR1 SEHNR, CDR2 FQNEAQ (reference sequence). This CDR3 is built from 13 residues. Trimming at V came to 1 base and at J to 10 bases, leaving 3 bases not matched to a gene.